The 28 T cell receptor beta chains below were found in one sample sequenced in a study of shared clonotypes between healthy human individuals. As defined, naive CD8 cells were CD45RO-negative and positively selected for CCR7, with terminally differentiated effector memory CD45RA+ cells excluded. Assay: immunoSEQ multiplex PCR; the TCRdb copy retains only in-frame clones and omits some. The profile shows around 560,000 clones, roughly 96% of them singletons. The sample consisted of naive CD8+ T cells sorted from blood. All receptors come from a woman aged 25 to 39 in good health.

The chain joins TRBV27 to TRBJ2-7; the D call may be TRBD1 or TRBD2 (5 bases each). The length of the CDR3 is 14 residues. Trimming removed 6 bases from V and 1 base from J, with 13 bases in between. Germline V gives CDR1 MNHEY, CDR2 SMNVEV (reference sequence). The CDR3 DNA follows: TGTGCCAGCAGGAGGGACCAGCTTTCCTACGAGCAGTACTTC. Its translation is CASRRDQLSYEQYF.

This clone has a single count. The chain carries TRBV27 and TRBJ2-5, with a possible D match to TRBD2 (5 bases). The V end was cut by 5 bases, the J end by 5 bases, with 12 bases between. The germline gives CDR1 MNHEY, CDR2 SMNVEV (reference sequence). This CDR3 contains 13 residues. The CDR3 region is CASSPGSGETQYF. In nucleotides, the CDR3 is TGTGCCAGCAGTCCGGGGTCGGGTGAGACCCAGTACTTC.

The chain uses TRBV28 and TRBJ2-1, with 7 nucleotides matching TRBD2. The CDR3 extends over 15 amino acids. J lost 5 bases, V lost 1 base, and 5 bases had no gene match. Germline lookup yields CDR1 MDHEN and CDR2 SYDVKM. This chain's CDR3 is CASSLYGGRNNEQFF. The CDR3, as DNA: TGTGCCAGCAGTTTATACGGCGGGAGAAACAATGAGCAGTTCTTC.

The rearrangement joins TRBV5-1 to TRBJ2-2, with 8 bases aligning to TRBD2. CDR3 size: 16 residues. Looked up from germline, CDR1 is SGHRS and CDR2 is YFSETQ. V dropped 3 bases and J dropped 7; count of bases not matched to a gene: 11. The CDR3 loop reads CASSWRGVENYGELFF. The CDR3, as DNA: TGCGCCAGCAGCTGGCGGGGGGTCGAAAATTACGGGGAGCTGTTTTTT.

The chain recombines TRBV6-5 with TRBJ1-4; perhaps TRBD1 as D (5 bases). Germline CDR1 is MNHEY and CDR2 is SVGAGI. This CDR3 comprises 15 residues. V was cut by 2 bases and J by 0 bases, with 7 bases left in between. The DNA for the CDR3 is TGTGCCAGCAGTTACGGGGGTGCAACTAATGAAAAACTGTTTTTT. This translates into CASSYGGATNEKLFF.

The chain uses TRBV29-1 and TRBJ2-7; 14 bases align to TRBD2. The junction had 2 bases not matched to a gene; V was cut back by 4 bases and J by 3 bases. The CDR3 extends over 14 amino acids. Per the germline V gene, CDR1 is SQVTM and CDR2 is ANQGSEA. CDR3 loop: CSVAGTSGGYEQYF. The CDR3 nucleotides read TGCAGCGTTGCCGGGACTAGCGGGGGCTACGAGCAGTACTTC.

For this clone: Other DNA sequences in this specimen translate into the identical CDR3. This rearrangement joins TRBV28 to TRBJ1-3, with a possible D match to TRBD1 (5 bases). This CDR3 is built from 14 residues. V lost 3 bases and J 7 bases, leaving 13 bases between the germline ends. The V gene's germline CDR1 is MDHEN and CDR2 SYDVKM. DNA for the CDR3: TGTGCCAGCAGTTTGGTGGGGACGGGGAACACCATATATTTT. It translates to CASSLVGTGNTIYF.

The gene calls are TRBV19 and TRBJ2-7; 9 nucleotides line up with TRBD1. Germline CDR1 reads LNHDA; CDR2 reads SQIVND (reference sequence). J was trimmed by 0 bases and V by 5 bases; bases with no gene match: 2. There are 14 residues in the CDR3. The CDR3 DNA reads TGTGCCAGTAGTCAGGGACAGGGCTCCTACGAGCAGTACTTC. This gives the protein CASSQGQGSYEQYF.

V gene TRBV9 combines with J gene TRBJ1-1; D uncertain. Looked up from germline, CDR1 is SGDLS and CDR2 is YYNGEE. V was clipped by 7 bases and J by 5 bases, with 9 bases between them. The CDR3 is 11 residues long. In DNA, the CDR3 is TGTGCCAGCGGGAGAGGAACTGAAGCTTTCTTT. It is translated as CASGRGTEAFF.

The chain combines TRBV9 with TRBJ2-7, with 9 bases lining up with TRBD1. The CDR3 runs to 15 residues. Germline CDR1 is SGDLS and CDR2 is YYNGEE. Trimming took 0 bases from V and 6 from J; bases not matched to a gene: 7. The CDR3 is CASSVERTGEAEQYF. The CDR3 nucleotides read TGTGCCAGCAGCGTAGAGAGGACAGGGGAGGCCGAGCAGTACTTC.

Concerning this clone itself: Different DNA sequences within this sample yield the same CDR3. CDR3 amino acids: CASSLGVEQYF. The CDR3 DNA sequence: TGTGCCAGCAGCTTAGGTGTCGAGCAGTACTTC. The genes are TRBV7-9 and TRBJ2-7, with no clear D. The CDR3 covers 11 residues. Germline lookup yields CDR1 SEHNR and CDR2 FQNEAQ (reference sequence). V was trimmed by 1 base and J by 6 bases, leaving 4 bases between them.

The rearrangement uses TRBV5-4 and TRBJ2-7, with 10 bases fitting TRBD2. Trimming cost V 4 bases and J 7 bases; bases outside gene matches: 14. The germline V gene encodes CDR1 SGHNT and CDR2 YYREEE (reference sequence). The CDR3 contains 16 residues. For the CDR3, the DNA is TGTGCCAGCAGCCCCATGAAGCGGGAGGGCCGGGGGGAGCAGTACTTC. Its protein is CASSPMKREGRGEQYF.

V and J are TRBV18 and TRBJ1-1, with D maybe TRBD1 (6 bases). The CDR3 spans 13 residues. The V end lost 8 bases, the J end lost 6 bases, and 16 bases lay between the germline ends. The V gene's germline CDR1 is KGHSH and CDR2 LQKENI. For the CDR3, the DNA is TGTGCCAGCCGGGACACCCGCGGGGCTGAAGCTTTCTTT. It translates to CASRDTRGAEAFF. The variable domain in full, completed from reference TRBV18 and TRBJ1-1, reads NAGVMQNPRHLVRRRGQEARLRCSPMKGHSHVYWYRQLPEEGLKFMVYLQKENIIDESGMPKERFSAEFPKEGPSILRIQQVVRGDSAAYFCASRDTRGAEAFFGQGTRLTVV.

The CDR3 is CASSERLAGVFPLTDTQYF. In DNA, the CDR3 is TGTGCCAGCAGTGAACGACTAGCGGGAGTATTCCCCCTCACAGATACGCAGTATTTT. The chain employs TRBV6-1 and TRBJ2-3, with 12 bases that match TRBD2. Unmatched junction bases numbered 11, after V lost 2 bases and J lost 2 bases. Germline V gene data show CDR1 as MNHNS and CDR2 as SASEGT. The CDR3 sequence is 19 residues long.

The genes are TRBV18 and TRBJ1-2; no clear D. This CDR3 region has 15 residues. CDR1 KGHSH and CDR2 LQKENI come from the germline V gene. Trimming pared 4 bases from V and 4 bases from J, leaving 16 bases between. In DNA, the CDR3 is TGTGCCAGCTCACGATCCGGGTCAGGAGGCTATGGCTACACCTTC. Translation gives CASSRSGSGGYGYTF.

This clone was counted a single time. The chain has TRBV5-6 and TRBJ2-5, with 8 bases identical to TRBD2. Germline V gene sequence: CDR1 SGHDT, CDR2 YYEEEE. J lost 2 bases, V lost 0 bases, and 6 bases had no gene match. CDR3 size: 16 residues. In nucleotides, the CDR3 is TGTGCCAGCAGCTTGGTGTCTAGCGGGCCACAAGAGACCCAGTACTTC. Its translation: CASSLVSSGPQETQYF.

In this sample, this clone turned up a few times. Other DNA variants within this sample encode the same CDR3. V usage is TRBV28 and J usage is TRBJ2-7; D is possibly TRBD1 (5 bases). Germline CDR1 MDHEN, CDR2 SYDVKM. The CDR3 is 12 residues long. V gave up 5 bases and J gave up 3 bases, with 8 bases separating them. The CDR3 spells CASSLTGYEQYF. The CDR3 DNA follows: TGTGCCAGCAGTCTCACAGGCTACGAGCAGTACTTC. The full variable domain, in which reference TRBV28 and TRBJ2-7 provide the parts outside the CDR3, is DVKVTQSSRYLVKRTGEKVFLECVQDMDHENMFWYRQDPGLGLRLIYFSYDVKMKEKGDIPEGYSVSREKKERFSLILESASTNQTSMYLCASSLTGYEQYFGPGTRLTVT.

V is TRBV4-1 and J is TRBJ2-3; D not certain. Germline CDR1 reads MGHRA; CDR2 reads YSYEKL. Trimming stripped 0 bases from V and 4 bases from J, with 14 bases between. This CDR3 is 16 amino acids long. DNA for the CDR3: TGCGCCAGCAGCCAAGATTCGGAGACGCTCCCAGATACGCAGTATTTT. Its translation is CASSQDSETLPDTQYF.

The chain carries TRBV13 and TRBJ2-2, with 14 bases fitting TRBD2. Trimming at V came to 2 bases and at J to 5 bases, leaving 1 base not matched to a gene. This CDR3 region has 16 residues. The germline CDR1 and CDR2 sequences are PRHDT and FYEKMQ (reference sequence). The CDR3 region is CASSLRLAGGTGELFF. The DNA of the CDR3 is TGTGCCAGCAGCTTAAGACTAGCGGGAGGGACCGGGGAGCTGTTTTTT.

The chain uses TRBV18 and TRBJ2-7; 9 bases match TRBD1. V dropped 4 bases and J dropped 5; count of bases not matched to a gene: 6. Germline-derived CDR1 and CDR2 are KGHSH and LQKENI. The CDR3 consists of 14 residues. The CDR3 region has the DNA TGTGCCAGCTCACAGGGGACAGGGCTACACGAGCAGTACTTC. Residues: CASSQGTGLHEQYF.

The chain couples TRBV19 to TRBJ2-2; D not certain. The V and J ends lost 4 bases and 4 bases respectively, with 7 bases between them. Germline loops: CDR1 LNHDA, CDR2 SQIVND (reference sequence). There are 13 residues in the CDR3. In DNA, the CDR3 is TGTGCCAGTAGTACCCTAAGCACCGGGGAGCTGTTTTTT. It is translated as CASSTLSTGELFF. Based on the CDR3 plus reference TRBV19 and TRBJ2-2, the full variable domain is DGGITQSPKYLFRKEGQNVTLSCEQNLNHDAMYWYRQDPGQGLRLIYYSQIVNDFQKGDIAEGYSVSREKKESFPLTVTSAQKNPTAFYLCASSTLSTGELFFGEGSRLTVL.

J is TRBJ2-1 and V is TRBV28, with D perhaps matching TRBD1 (5 bases). This CDR3 has 11 amino acids. The germline gives CDR1 MDHEN, CDR2 SYDVKM. As DNA, the CDR3 is TGTGCTACAGGTAACGGCAATGAGCAGTTCTTC. This sequence encodes CATGNGNEQFF. The full variable domain, its missing parts supplied by reference TRBV28 and TRBJ2-1, is DVKVTQSSRYLVKRTGEKVFLECVQDMDHENMFWYRQDPGLGLRLIYFSYDVKMKEKGDIPEGYSVSREKKERFSLILESASTNQTSMYLCATGNGNEQFFGPGTRLTVL.

The genes are TRBV6-5 and TRBJ1-5; D is unresolved. CDR3 length: 13 residues. Germline loops: CDR1 MNHEY, CDR2 SVGAGI. The V end was cut by 6 bases, the J end by 6 bases, with 12 bases between. Here the CDR3 reads CASRIGKGQPQHF. The CDR3 DNA reads TGTGCCAGCAGGATAGGGAAAGGTCAGCCCCAGCATTTT.

The CDR3 here is CATQWGQVEQYF. The CDR3 nucleotides are TGTGCCACCCAATGGGGGCAGGTTGAGCAGTACTTC. The chain has TRBV25-1 and TRBJ2-7; weak D call: TRBD1 (6 bases). V shed 10 bases and J shed 7 bases, with 17 bases lying between them. The V gene's germline CDR1 is MGHDK and CDR2 SYGVNS. There are 12 residues in the CDR3.

This clone is a singleton in its sample. The chain couples TRBV28 to TRBJ1-1, with D tentatively TRBD1 (5 bases). The CDR3 is made up of 17 amino acids. The germline V and J ends were trimmed by 3 bases and 1 base, with 18 bases remaining between them. Germline-derived CDR1 and CDR2 are MDHEN and SYDVKM. CDR3 DNA sequence: TGTGCCAGCAGTTTGCATCGACCGGGACCGACGAACACTGAAGCTTTCTTT. This encodes CASSLHRPGPTNTEAFF.

V usage is TRBV21-1 and J usage is TRBJ2-7; the table's D call, TRBD2, has no DNA check behind it. TRBV21-1 is labeled a pseudogene. The CDR3 length is 17 residues. CDR3 in amino acids: CASSKLVGRAYWYEQYF. CDR3 coding DNA: TGTGCCAGCAGCAAATTAGTCGGGAGGGCCTATTGGTACGAGCAGTACTTC.

The CDR3 nucleotides are TGCGCCAGCAGCTTTCAGTCTCCGGGCACTGAAGCTTTCTTT. It translates to CASSFQSPGTEAFF. The genes are TRBV5-1 and TRBJ1-1; D unclear. Per germline, CDR1 SGHRS and CDR2 YFSETQ. The CDR3 covers 14 residues. Trimming stripped 2 bases from V and 4 bases from J, with 12 bases between.

This clone has just one count. This chain links TRBV28 with TRBJ2-1; the D gene is possibly TRBD1 (5 bases). Trimming left V 7 bases short and J 3 bases short, with 13 bases between. Germline CDR1 MDHEN, CDR2 SYDVKM. The CDR3 has 14 residues. This CDR3 reads CASTLGLNYNEQFF. The CDR3 DNA reads TGTGCCAGCACTCTGGGGCTTAACTACAATGAGCAGTTCTTC.